What follows describes a single T cell receptor (beta chain). The sample belongs to a study of radiotherapy plus CTLA-4 blockade in lung cancer. Patients had chemo-refractory metastatic non-small-cell lung cancer and received focal radiation plus CTLA-4 blockade that used ipilimumab. TCRdb's table, derived via immunoSEQ multiplex PCR, lists solely in-frame clones and lacks some. The profile shows some 49,000 clones, about 85% of them singletons. The receptor comes from a human donor with non-small cell lung cancer whose response to radiotherapy plus ipilimumab could not be evaluated. The sequencing here drew on peripheral blood, taken from a patient treated with radiotherapy plus ipilimumab.

For the CDR3, the DNA is TGTGCCAGCAGCTTAGGCATGGCGGGGACAGATACGCAGTATTTT. Amino acids: CASSLGMAGTDTQYF. V usage is TRBV7-3 and J usage is TRBJ2-3; weak D call: TRBD2 (6 bases). The CDR3 has 15 amino acids. Germline CDR1 reads SGHTA; CDR2 reads FQGTGA. Trimming shortened V by 2 bases and J by 3 bases, and 12 bases separated the two germline ends.